These 21 T cell receptor beta chains came from one sample sequenced in a study of cytomegalovirus exposure and HLA in healthy donors. Primers: 60 Vbeta forward and 13 Jbeta reverse. Only in-frame clones appear in the TCRdb table, and some are missing; sequencing was by immunoSEQ multiplex PCR. The repertoire holds some 57,000 clones, with roughly 77% as singletons. Material: PBMCs. Receptors were obtained from a woman aged 25 to 39 in good health and CMV-seronegative.

This clone was recorded once. V and J are TRBV5-1 and TRBJ2-1; possibly TRBD2 for D (5 bases). This CDR3 spans 14 amino acids. The ends were cut back, 6 bases at V and 0 bases at J, with 10 bases in the middle. Germline CDR1 is SGHRS and CDR2 is YFSETQ. Written as DNA, the CDR3 is TGCGCCAGCAACGGACTTAGCTCCTACAATGAGCAGTTCTTC. It translates to CASNGLSSYNEQFF.

The chain uses TRBV5-4 and TRBJ2-7; tentatively, D is TRBD1 (6 bases). The CDR3 totals 15 residues. V lost 2 bases to trimming and J lost 0 bases, with 12 bases between them. Per germline, CDR1 SGHNT and CDR2 YYREEE (reference sequence). The CDR3 bases are TGTGCCAGCAGCTTAAGGGGGACAAGCTCCTACGAGCAGTACGTC. It encodes CASSLRGTSSYEQYV.

This clone was counted once. The chain employs TRBV27 and TRBJ2-3; D is undetermined. CDR1 and CDR2 (germline): MNHEY, SMNVEV (reference sequence). Trimming cost V 5 bases and J 4 bases, with 13 bases left between them. This CDR3 has 14 residues. The CDR3 protein is CASSPYTIPDTQYF. DNA for the CDR3: TGTGCCAGCAGTCCATATACTATTCCAGATACGCAGTATTTT.

This clone was seen a handful of times. The V and J genes are TRBV27 and TRBJ2-7; 7 nucleotides match TRBD1. J lost 8 bases, V lost 8 bases, and 9 bases had no gene match. CDR1 is MNHEY and CDR2 is SMNVEV in the germline V gene (reference sequence). CDR3 length: 12 residues. CDR3 in amino acids: CASGERGGKQYF. DNA for the CDR3: TGTGCCAGCGGAGAGAGAGGGGGCAAGCAGTACTTC.

The genes are TRBV27 and TRBJ2-7; 9 nucleotides line up with TRBD1. The length of the CDR3 is 17 residues. CDR1 is MNHEY, CDR2 SMNVEV, per germline (reference sequence). J lost 3 bases, V lost 8 bases, and 17 bases had no gene match. CDR3 nucleotide sequence: TGTGCCAGCCGAGCTTTTTCCGCGGGACAGGGATTCTACGAGCAGTACTTC. Its translation is CASRAFSAGQGFYEQYF.

V is TRBV19 and J is TRBJ2-7, with unresolved D. Germline CDR1 LNHDA, CDR2 SQIVND (reference sequence). The V end was cut by 0 bases, the J end by 2 bases, with 17 bases between. This CDR3 contains 17 residues. The CDR3 spells CASSIDLAVWNAYEQYF. The CDR3 DNA follows: TGTGCCAGTAGTATAGATCTGGCGGTATGGAATGCCTACGAGCAGTACTTC.

This sequence joins TRBV7-9 and TRBJ1-2; D gene uncertain. CDR3 length: 15 amino acids. The V gene's germline CDR1 is SEHNR and CDR2 FQNEAQ (reference sequence). V gave up 0 bases and J gave up 5 bases, with 13 bases separating them. CDR3 bases: TGTGCCAGCAGCTTAGCCCCTTCTCCTACTTATGGCTACACCTTC. Amino acid sequence: CASSLAPSPTYGYTF.

J is TRBJ1-2 and V is TRBV7-2; D not resolved. Germline V gene sequence: CDR1 SGHTA, CDR2 FQGNSA. V lost 6 bases, J lost 5 bases, and 16 bases lay in between. This CDR3 contains 14 residues. As DNA, the CDR3 is TGTGCCAGCAGTAATGCACCGGTTGTGTATGGCTACACCTTC. The encoded protein is CASSNAPVVYGYTF.

The CDR3, as DNA: TGTGCCAGCAGCTCACAGACAGGTTACTCCTACGAGCAGTACTTC. Protein: CASSSQTGYSYEQYF. The V gene is TRBV11-2, the J gene TRBJ2-7; a possible D gene is TRBD1 (6 bases). This CDR3 region has 15 residues. Per germline, CDR1 SGHAT and CDR2 FQNNGV. V lost 4 bases, J lost 0 bases, and 13 bases lay in between. Based on the CDR3 plus reference TRBV11-2 and TRBJ2-7, the full variable domain is EAGVAQSPRYKIIEKRQSVAFWCNPISGHATLYWYQQILGQGPKLLIQFQNNGVVDDSQLPKDRFSAERLKGVDSTLKIQPAKLEDSAVYLCASSSQTGYSYEQYFGPGTRLTVT.

The chain employs TRBV6-5 and TRBJ2-3; 7 positions match TRBD2. The CDR3 runs to 15 residues. Germline lookup yields CDR1 MNHEY and CDR2 SVGAGI. V lost 6 bases to trimming and J lost 2 bases; unmatched junction nucleotides: 8. The CDR3 region is CASSPLGGNTDTQYF. The CDR3 DNA reads TGTGCCAGCAGCCCCTTGGGAGGGAACACAGATACGCAGTATTTT.

The CDR3: CARQGPPYGYTF. CDR3 nucleotides: TGTGCCAGACAGGGACCTCCCTATGGCTACACCTTC. The chain combines TRBV27 with TRBJ1-2, with D possibly TRBD1 on 6 matching bases. V was shortened by 9 bases and J by 4 bases, with 12 bases between the two germline ends. Germline CDR1 is MNHEY and CDR2 is SMNVEV (reference sequence). The CDR3 covers 12 residues.

This chain connects TRBV7-9 to TRBJ1-1; D remains ambiguous. In germline, CDR1 is SEHNR, CDR2 FQNEAQ (reference sequence). Trimming removed 5 bases from V and 8 bases from J, with 9 bases in between. The CDR3 covers 11 residues. The CDR3 nucleotides are TGTGCCAGCAGCACCCGAGAGGAAGCTTTCTTT. Protein sequence: CASSTREEAFF.

The chain combines TRBV28 with TRBJ2-1; TRBD2 matches 9 bases. The CDR3 totals 18 residues. Germline lookup yields CDR1 MDHEN and CDR2 SYDVKM. Trimming removed 6 bases from V and 0 bases from J; junction bases left unmatched: 12. CDR3 sequence reads: CASSPYYRLADSYNEQFF. The CDR3 coding sequence is TGTGCCAGCAGCCCCTATTATCGACTAGCGGACTCCTACAATGAGCAGTTCTTC.

The V call is TRBV28, the J call TRBJ2-2; perhaps TRBD1 as D (5 bases). The germline gives CDR1 MDHEN, CDR2 SYDVKM. This CDR3 is built from 16 residues. V was cut by 3 bases and J by 6 bases, with 17 bases left in between. The CDR3 region has the DNA TGTGCCAGCAGTTTTCAGGGTCGGCTAAACGCCGGGGAGCTGTTTTTT. This encodes CASSFQGRLNAGELFF.

The rearrangement links TRBV6-5 to TRBJ1-1; D unresolved. From germline, CDR1 is MNHEY and CDR2 SVGAGI. There are 11 residues in the CDR3. V was trimmed by 7 bases and J by 1 base, leaving 4 bases between them. The CDR3 DNA reads TGTGCCAGCACCGGGAACACTGAAGCTTTCTTT. This gives the protein CASTGNTEAFF.

This rearrangement joins TRBV27 to TRBJ2-1, with 13 bases identical to TRBD2. Unmatched junction bases numbered 4, after V lost 5 bases and J lost 6 bases. Per germline, CDR1 MNHEY and CDR2 SMNVEV (reference sequence). This CDR3 comprises 15 residues. DNA of the CDR3: TGTGCCAGCAGTGCGACTAGCGGGAGGTCCAATGAGCAGTTCTTC. Amino acids: CASSATSGRSNEQFF.

V is TRBV5-4 and J is TRBJ2-7, with TRBD2 matching 15 bases. In germline, CDR1 is SGHNT, CDR2 YYREEE (reference sequence). The V and J ends lost 3 bases and 6 bases, in that order; junction bases with no gene match: 7. This CDR3 is built from 16 residues. The CDR3 coding sequence is TGTGCCAGCAGCTGGACTAGCGGGAGGGCCCTAGGCGAGCAGTACTTC. This encodes CASSWTSGRALGEQYF. Full variable domain (remainder filled in from reference TRBV5-4 and TRBJ2-7): ETGVTQSPTHLIKTRGQQVTLRCSSQSGHNTVSWYQQALGQGPQFIFQYYREEENGRGNFPPRFSGLQFPNYSSELNVNALELDDSALYLCASSWTSGRALGEQYFGPGTRLTVT.

This rearrangement joins TRBV28 to TRBJ2-1, with 8 positions matching TRBD2. Germline lookup yields CDR1 MDHEN and CDR2 SYDVKM. The V and J ends lost 6 bases and 4 bases, in that order; junction bases with no gene match: 8. The CDR3 is 15 amino acids. DNA of the CDR3: TGTGCCAGCAGCGCAGGCCGGGGGGGGTACAATGAGCAGTTCTTC. This translates into CASSAGRGGYNEQFF.

The rearrangement links TRBV11-2 to TRBJ2-1; 9 bases agree with TRBD2. J was trimmed by 8 bases and V by 4 bases; bases with no gene match: 12. There are 16 residues in the CDR3. CDR1 and CDR2 (germline): SGHAT, FQNNGV. The DNA for the CDR3 is TGTGCCAGCAGCTACGATAGCGGGAGTAATATCGATGAGCAGTTCTTC. As protein: CASSYDSGSNIDEQFF.

The chain has TRBV5-6 and TRBJ2-5; possibly TRBD1 for D (5 bases). The CDR3 has 13 residues. CDR1 SGHDT and CDR2 YYEEEE come from the germline V gene. Deletions cut 1 base from V and 4 bases from J, with 8 bases between. DNA of the CDR3: TGTGCCAGCAGCTTGAAGGGGCGAGAGACCCAGTACTTC. Translating it yields CASSLKGRETQYF.

The chain is built from TRBV4-1 and TRBJ2-7, with 10 bases that match TRBD2. CDR1 is MGHRA and CDR2 is YSYEKL in the germline V gene. This CDR3 spans 14 amino acids. V gave up 5 bases and J gave up 4 bases; unmatched junction bases: 5. CDR3 residues: CASSALAGVYEQYV. The CDR3 coding sequence is TGCGCCAGCAGCGCTCTAGCGGGGGTTTACGAGCAGTACGTC.